This entry features one T cell receptor beta chain sequence. This sample is drawn from a study of blood T cell repertoires in COVID-19. Whole-study context: Donors in the United States, Italy and Spain gave samples during acute or convalescent COVID-19. T cells, B-cell-depleted T cells, or PBMCs provided the cDNA or gDNA that served as material.

Recovered participants had two consecutive negative NP/OP PCR tests, healthcare professional clearance, or symptom resolution. V was pared by 7 bases and J by 0 bases, with 5 bases of the junction left unmatched. Germline CDR1 is KGHDR and CDR2 is SFDVKD. The CDR3 is made up of 15 amino acids. Some clones are missing from TCRdb's copy, which holds only in-frame ones; the method was immunoSEQ multiplex PCR. The sample has 400,000 or so clones; over 75% are singletons. This clonotype was obtained from a man between 25 and 39 years old who had recovered from COVID-19. What was sequenced was PBMCs or T cells enriched from blood (not recorded which). The J gene is TRBJ2-7, the V gene TRBV24-1; 10 bases are shared with TRBD2. The CDR3 reads CATSSAGGPSYEQYF. DNA of the CDR3: TGTGCCACCAGCTCAGCGGGAGGGCCCTCCTACGAGCAGTACTTC.